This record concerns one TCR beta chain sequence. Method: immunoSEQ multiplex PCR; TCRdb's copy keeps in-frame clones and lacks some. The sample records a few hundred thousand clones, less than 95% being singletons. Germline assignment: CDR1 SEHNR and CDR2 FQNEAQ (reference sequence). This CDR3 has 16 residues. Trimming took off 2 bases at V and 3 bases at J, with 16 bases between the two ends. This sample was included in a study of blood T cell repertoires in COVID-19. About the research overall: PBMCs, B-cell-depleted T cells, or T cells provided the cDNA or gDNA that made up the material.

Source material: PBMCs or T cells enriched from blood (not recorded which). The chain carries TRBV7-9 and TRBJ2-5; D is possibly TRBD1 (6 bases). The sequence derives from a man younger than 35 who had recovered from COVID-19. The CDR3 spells CASSLYLDRTKETQYF. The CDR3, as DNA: TGTGCCAGCAGCTTATACTTGGACAGAACAAAAGAGACCCAGTACTTC.